This TCR beta chain was obtained from a study of blood T cell repertoires in COVID-19. On the study more broadly: Nucleic acid was either cDNA or gDNA, and it came from T cells, B-cell-depleted T cells, or PBMCs.

CDR1 is SGHNT and CDR2 is YENEEA in the germline V gene. The CDR3 totals 14 residues. The V and J ends lost 0 bases and 0 bases respectively, with 5 bases between them. In the original workflow: Amplification of reference gene primers was used by the study to estimate nucleated cell counts. The repertoire was sequenced with immunoSEQ multiplex PCR; TCRdb's copy has only in-frame clones and lacks some. V, J and clone size are taken as reported in that table, and D and trimming were inferred from the DNA itself. This sample has over 100,000 clones, with around 73% found just once. The material sequenced was peripheral blood. The chain is built from TRBV11-3 and TRBJ1-1; unclear D gene. The sequence came from a man in his sixties with active or convalescent COVID-19. The DNA of the CDR3 is TGTGCCAGCAGCTTAGAGGGCCTGAACACTGAAGCTTTCTTT. Protein: CASSLEGLNTEAFF.